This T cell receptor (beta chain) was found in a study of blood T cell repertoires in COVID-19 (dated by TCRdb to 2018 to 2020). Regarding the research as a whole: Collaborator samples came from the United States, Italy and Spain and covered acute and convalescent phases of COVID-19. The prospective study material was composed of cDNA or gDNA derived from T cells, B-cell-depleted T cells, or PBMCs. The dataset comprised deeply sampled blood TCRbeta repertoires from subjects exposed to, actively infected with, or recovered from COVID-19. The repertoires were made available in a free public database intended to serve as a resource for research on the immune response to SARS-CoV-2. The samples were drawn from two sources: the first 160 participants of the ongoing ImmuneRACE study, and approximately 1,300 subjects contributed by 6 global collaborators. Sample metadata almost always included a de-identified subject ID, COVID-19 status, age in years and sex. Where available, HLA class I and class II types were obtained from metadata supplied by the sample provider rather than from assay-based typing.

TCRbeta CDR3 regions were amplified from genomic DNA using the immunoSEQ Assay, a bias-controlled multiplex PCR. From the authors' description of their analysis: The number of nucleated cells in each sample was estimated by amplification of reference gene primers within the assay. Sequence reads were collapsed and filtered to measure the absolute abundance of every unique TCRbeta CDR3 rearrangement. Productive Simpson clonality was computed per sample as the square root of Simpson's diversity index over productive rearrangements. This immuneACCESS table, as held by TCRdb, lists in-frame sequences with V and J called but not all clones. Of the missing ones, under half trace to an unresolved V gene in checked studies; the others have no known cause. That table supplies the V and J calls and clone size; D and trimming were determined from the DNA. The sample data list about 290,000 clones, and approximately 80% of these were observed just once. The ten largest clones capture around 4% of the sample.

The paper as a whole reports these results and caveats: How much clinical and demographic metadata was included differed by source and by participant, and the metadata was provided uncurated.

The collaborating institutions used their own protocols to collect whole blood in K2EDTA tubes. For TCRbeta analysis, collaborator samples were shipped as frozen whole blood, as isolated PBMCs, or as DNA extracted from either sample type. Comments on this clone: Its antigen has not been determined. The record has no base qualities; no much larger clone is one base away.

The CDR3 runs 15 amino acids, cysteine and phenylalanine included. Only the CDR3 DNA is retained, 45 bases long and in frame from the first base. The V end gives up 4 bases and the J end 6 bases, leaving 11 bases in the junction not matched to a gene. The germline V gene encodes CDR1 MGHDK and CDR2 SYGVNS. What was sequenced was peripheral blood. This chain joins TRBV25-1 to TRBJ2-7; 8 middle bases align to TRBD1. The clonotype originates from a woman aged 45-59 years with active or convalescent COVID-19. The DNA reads TGTGCCAGCAGTGGTAAACAGGGGGTTTCTGGCGAGCAGTACTTC. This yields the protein CASSGKQGVSGEQYF.